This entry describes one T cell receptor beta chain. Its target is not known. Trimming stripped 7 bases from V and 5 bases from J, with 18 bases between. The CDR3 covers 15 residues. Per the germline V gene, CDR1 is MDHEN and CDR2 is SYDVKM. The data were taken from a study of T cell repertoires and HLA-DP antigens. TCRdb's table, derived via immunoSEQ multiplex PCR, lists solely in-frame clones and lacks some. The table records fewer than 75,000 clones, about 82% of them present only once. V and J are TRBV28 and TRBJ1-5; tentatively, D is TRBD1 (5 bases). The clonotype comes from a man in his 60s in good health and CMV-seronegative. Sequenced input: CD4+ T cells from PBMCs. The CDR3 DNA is TGTGCCAGCAATAGCGCGAGGGGCGAGGATCAGCCCCAGCATTTT. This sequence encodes CASNSARGEDQPQHF.